This T cell receptor (beta chain) was identified in a study of cytomegalovirus exposure and HLA in healthy donors. General observations from the study: The study labeled more than 150 TCR beta chains cytomegalovirus-associated. CMV serostatus alone was available as immune exposure information.

The CDR3 has 13 residues. CDR1 is SSHAT, CDR2 FNYEAQ, per germline (reference sequence). V lost 3 bases and J lost 5, with 10 bases in between. On this clone itself: Its matching antigen is unknown.

Both 60 Vbeta primers and 13 Jbeta primers went into the PCR. Sequenced by immunoSEQ multiplex PCR; TCRdb stores in-frame clones only, minus some. This table holds roughly 180,000 clones, around four fifths found once. This sequence joins TRBV7-7 and TRBJ2-5, with D perhaps matching TRBD1 (5 bases). The sequence came from a woman in her 50s in good health and CMV-seropositive. Specimen: PBMCs. DNA of the CDR3: TGTGCCAGCAGCTTTAGTAGACAGGAGACCCAGTACTTC. Translated, it gives CASSFSRQETQYF.